Following are 8 T cell receptor beta chains from one sample sequenced in a study of T cell repertoires in cytomegalovirus infection. TCRdb processed the reads anew with MiXCR; each CDR3 protein has one entry. This table has about 890,000 distinct CDR3 sequences, around 29% appearing once. The antigens of these receptors remain unknown. Here the sequenced sample was cultured CD8+ T cells from PBMCs, taken from culture after CMV antigen stimulation. Source of these receptors: a human donor in good health (CMV status not recorded). Some clones in this sample may be carry-over from other donors' samples.

This clonotype was counted only a few times. The genes are TRBV6-5 and TRBJ2-7; possible D gene TRBD1, 6 bases. The CDR3 consists of 13 residues. Per germline, CDR1 MNHEY and CDR2 SVGAGI. Deletions cut 2 bases from V and 7 bases from J, with 12 bases between. The chain's CDR3 is CASSYIGGEEQYF. The DNA for the CDR3 is TGTGCCAGCAGTTACATAGGGGGTGAGGAGCAGTACTTC.

The rearrangement links TRBV10-2 to TRBJ2-1, with D perhaps matching TRBD1 or TRBD2 (5 bases each). Per the germline V gene, CDR1 is WSHSY and CDR2 is SAAADI. Trimming pared 8 bases from V and 0 bases from J, leaving 14 bases between. The CDR3 runs 15 residues. The DNA of the CDR3 is TGCGCCAGCGGGAGCGACAGTAGCTCCTACAATGAGCAGTTCTTC. It yields the protein CASGSDSSSYNEQFF.

V and J are TRBV6-6 and TRBJ2-1, with 8 bases aligning to TRBD1. The CDR3 spans 12 residues. V lost 5 bases, J lost 15 bases, and 9 bases stayed unmatched. Germline CDR1 reads MNHNY; CDR2 reads SVGAGI (reference sequence). The CDR3 protein is CASSKDRVSGFF. The CDR3 DNA follows: TGTGCCAGCAGTAAGGACAGGGTTTCGGGGTTCTTC.

This CDR3 reads CASSILGPNYGYTF. CDR3 DNA sequence: TGTGCCAGCAGCATCCTTGGCCCAAACTATGGCTACACCTTC. This rearrangement joins TRBV6-2 or TRBV6-3 to TRBJ1-2; D gene unclear. The germline V gene encodes CDR1 MNHEY and CDR2 SVGEGT. V gave up 6 bases and J gave up 2 bases, with 13 bases separating them. This CDR3 is 14 amino acids long.

In this sample, this clonotype turned up a few times. The J gene is TRBJ2-2, the V gene TRBV7-6; TRBD2 matches at 15 bases. The CDR3 spans 18 residues. Germline CDR1 reads SGHVS; CDR2 reads FNYEAQ. J was trimmed by 4 bases and V by 4 bases; bases with no gene match: 7. As DNA, the CDR3 is TGTGCCAGCAGCTCGGGACTAGCGGGGGGCGAAGGCACCGGGGAGCTGTTTTTT. As protein: CASSSGLAGGEGTGELFF. The full variable domain, its missing parts supplied by reference TRBV7-6 and TRBJ2-2, is GAGVSQSPRYKVTKRGQDVALRCDPISGHVSLYWYRQALGQGPEFLTYFNYEAQQDKSGLPNDRFSAERPEGSISTLTIQRTEQRDSAMYRCASSSGLAGGEGTGELFFGEGSRLTVL.

This clonotype has a count of ten or more. The chain employs TRBV10-3 and TRBJ2-3, with TRBD2 identical over 10 bases. The V and J ends lost 2 bases and 3 bases, in that order; junction bases with no gene match: 2. The V gene's germline CDR1 is ENHRY and CDR2 SYGVKD. This CDR3 is 15 amino acids long. The CDR3: CAISERAGGTDTQYF. CDR3 nucleotide sequence: TGTGCCATCAGTGAGCGAGCGGGAGGGACAGATACGCAGTATTTT.

This clonotype was counted a single time. The gene calls are TRBV11-2 and TRBJ2-2; D gene ambiguous. This CDR3 is 15 amino acids long. From germline, CDR1 is SGHAT and CDR2 FQNNGV. Trimming removed 0 bases at V and 1 base at J, with 6 bases between. CDR3 region: CASSLDYLNTGELFF. The CDR3 DNA is TGTGCCAGCAGCTTAGACTACCTGAACACCGGGGAGCTGTTTTTT. Filled out from reference TRBV11-2 and TRBJ2-2, the complete variable domain reads EAGVAQSPRYKIIEKRQSVAFWCNPISGHATLYWYQQILGQGPKLLIQFQNNGVVDDSQLPKDRFSAERLKGVDSTLKIQPAKLEDSAVYLCASSLDYLNTGELFFGEGSRLTVL.

The J gene is TRBJ1-2, the V gene TRBV5-6; D is unresolved. The CDR3 is made up of 12 amino acids. The V end was cut by 0 bases, the J end by 8 bases, with 8 bases between. The germline V gene has CDR1 SGHDT and CDR2 YYEEEE. In DNA, the CDR3 is TGTGCCAGCAGCTTGGCAAAGGGAGGCTACACCTTC. As protein: CASSLAKGGYTF.